Below, 17 T cell receptor beta chains from the same sample are listed, as sequenced in a study of T-cell reconstitution after alpha-beta-depleted transplantation in children. Using unique molecular identifiers, the investigators prepared the TCRbeta library. TCRdb called the PCR reads again in MiXCR, with one record for every CDR3 protein. Counted here are some 490,000 distinct CDR3 sequences, approximately 12% occurring once; the ten biggest clones make up 4.5% to 6%. This sample comprised PBMCs from the stem cell graft donor, obtained from the stem cell graft. The receptor set was obtained from a human donor who donated a stem cell graft to a child with combined immunodeficiency.

This clonotype was seen more than once but under ten times. The rearrangement links TRBV6-5 to TRBJ2-5; D gene uncertain. The germline V gene encodes CDR1 MNHEY and CDR2 SVGAGI. Trimming removed 2 bases from V and 14 bases from J, with 21 bases in between. There are 14 residues in the CDR3. CDR3 protein: CASSYALYSEVAYF. In nucleotides, the CDR3 is TGTGCCAGCAGTTACGCACTCTACTCCGAAGTGGCATACTTC.

This clonotype has more than one count but fewer than ten. Here the CDR3 reads CSARDSSGSGYEQYF. The CDR3 DNA is TGCAGTGCTAGAGATAGTAGCGGGAGTGGATACGAGCAGTACTTC. The chain couples TRBV20-1 to TRBJ2-7, with 9 bases aligning to TRBD2. This CDR3 has 15 amino acids. The germline gives CDR1 DFQATT, CDR2 SNEGSKA (reference sequence). The trim removed 0 bases at V and 4 bases at J, leaving 7 bases unmatched.

This clonotype has ten or more counts. The V call is TRBV3-1, the J call TRBJ2-5; the D is unclear. CDR3 length: 12 amino acids. V lost 1 base to trimming and J lost 7 bases, with 7 bases between them. The germline gives CDR1 LGHDT, CDR2 YNNKEL (reference sequence). The CDR3 coding sequence is TGTGCCAGCAGCCAAGTTGCGTGGACCCAGTACTTC. The encoded protein is CASSQVAWTQYF.

V gene TRBV12-3 or TRBV12-4 combines with J gene TRBJ1-4, with D tentatively TRBD1 (5 bases). Trimming pared 3 bases from V and 0 bases from J, leaving 8 bases between. The CDR3 length is 15 residues. The CDR3 DNA follows: TGTGCCAGCAGTTTGGGAGGGGCAACTAATGAAAAACTGTTTTTT. Its protein is CASSLGGATNEKLFF.

This clonotype has only a few counts. This chain connects TRBV4-3 to TRBJ2-5; 7 bases match TRBD1. CDR1 is LGHNA and CDR2 is YSLEER in the germline V gene. The CDR3 extends over 15 amino acids. V lost 8 bases to trimming and J lost 4 bases; unmatched junction nucleotides: 13. CDR3 DNA: TGCGCCAGCCCTAAAGAGGAGGCAGGGGGAGAGACCCAGTACTTC. This translates into CASPKEEAGGETQYF.

Here the CDR3 reads CASSPRLAGVHEQFF. As DNA, the CDR3 is TGTGCCAGCTCACCGAGGTTAGCGGGAGTGCATGAGCAGTTCTTC. The V call is TRBV18, the J call TRBJ2-1; 9 nucleotides line up with TRBD2. Germline CDR1 reads KGHSH; CDR2 reads LQKENI. This CDR3 spans 15 amino acids. J was trimmed by 8 bases and V by 3 bases; bases with no gene match: 8.

This clonotype was observed many times. The chain recombines TRBV4-1 with TRBJ2-2, with D perhaps matching TRBD2 (5 bases). V was cut by 0 bases and J by 5 bases, with 10 bases left in between. Per the germline V gene, CDR1 is MGHRA and CDR2 is YSYEKL. This CDR3 is built from 15 residues. CDR3 in DNA: TGCGCCAGCAGCCAAGAAGCAAGCGGAACCGGGGAGCTGTTTTTT. Protein sequence: CASSQEASGTGELFF.

This clonotype was found a few times. The genes are TRBV4-3 and TRBJ2-3; tentative D call: TRBD2 (5 bases). The CDR3 extends over 17 amino acids. From germline, CDR1 is LGHNA and CDR2 YSLEER. V dropped 0 bases and J dropped 3 bases, with 16 bases sitting between them. The CDR3 bases are TGCGCCAGCAGCCAAGAACCCCGGCCAACGGGAACAGATACGCAGTATTTT. Translated: CASSQEPRPTGTDTQYF.

The table lists this clonotype with many counts. The chain couples TRBV20-1 to TRBJ2-5; no definite D call. The V gene lost 3 bases and the J gene lost 5 bases, with 7 bases spanning the gap. This CDR3 comprises 11 residues. Germline loops: CDR1 DFQATT, CDR2 SNEGSKA (reference sequence). The CDR3 here is CSASPRETQYF. For the CDR3, the DNA is TGCAGTGCTAGTCCTAGGGAGACCCAGTACTTC.

This clonotype showed up just a few times. This chain links TRBV15 with TRBJ2-5, with D possibly matching TRBD2 (6 bases). Per the germline V gene, CDR1 is LNHNV and CDR2 is YYDKDF (reference sequence). V lost 1 base and J lost 5, with 14 bases in between. The CDR3 covers 15 residues. DNA of the CDR3: TGTGCCACCAGCAGAGCTCTAGCGATGGGGGAGACCCAGTACTTC. Translated: CATSRALAMGETQYF. Looking up the rest from reference TRBV15 and TRBJ2-5 gives the full variable domain: DAMVIQNPRYQVTQFGKPVTLSCSQTLNHNVMYWYQQKSSQAPKLLFHYYDKDFNNEADTPDNFQSRRPNTSFCFLDIRSPGLGDTAMYLCATSRALAMGETQYFGPGTRLLVL.

This clonotype was recorded at least ten times. The rearrangement uses TRBV29-1 and TRBJ2-7; D is ambiguous. Trimming took off 0 bases at V and 4 bases at J, with 7 bases between the two ends. Germline assignment: CDR1 SQVTM and CDR2 ANQGSEA. This CDR3 contains 12 residues. CDR3 DNA sequence: TGCAGCGTTGAAGATGCCGGGTACGAGCAGTACTTC. Protein sequence: CSVEDAGYEQYF.

This clonotype was seen many times. The chain is built from TRBV4-3 and TRBJ2-5; no clear D gene. This CDR3 comprises 13 residues. Germline CDR1 LGHNA, CDR2 YSLEER. Trimming pared 0 bases from V and 3 bases from J, leaving 5 bases between. In DNA form, the CDR3 reads TGCGCCAGCAGCCAAGATCTAGAAGAGACCCAGTACTTC. Translated, it gives CASSQDLEETQYF.

This sequence joins TRBV11-1 and TRBJ1-2; D is uncertain. Trimming removed 0 bases at V and 2 bases at J, with 4 bases between. Germline V gene sequence: CDR1 SGHAT, CDR2 FQDESV (reference sequence). CDR3 length equals 13 residues. The CDR3 spells CASSLAINYGYTF. The CDR3 coding sequence is TGTGCCAGCAGCTTAGCGATAAACTATGGCTACACCTTC.

Only a few counts were recorded for this clonotype. CDR3 amino acids: CASSPTLYGYTF. The CDR3, as DNA: TGTGCCAGCAGTCCCACTCTCTATGGCTACACCTTC. The V and J genes are TRBV7-3 and TRBJ1-2; D gene uncertain. Trimming shortened V by 6 bases and J by 4 bases, and 9 bases separated the two germline ends. This CDR3 is built from 12 residues. The V gene's germline CDR1 is SGHTA and CDR2 FQGTGA.

This clonotype has just a few counts. The genes are TRBV12-3 or TRBV12-4 and TRBJ2-5; 8 bases align to TRBD2. Trimming at V came to 9 bases and at J to 5 bases, leaving 11 bases not matched to a gene. The CDR3 sequence is 14 residues long. Here the CDR3 DNA reads TGTGCCAGTTGTACGGGGGGGCGGGGGGAGACCCAGTACTTC. Translating gives CASCTGGRGETQYF.

Only a few counts were recorded for this clonotype. The chain couples TRBV18 to TRBJ1-3; D ambiguous. V gave up 2 bases and J gave up 5 bases, with 7 bases separating them. The CDR3 extends over 13 amino acids. The germline V gene encodes CDR1 KGHSH and CDR2 LQKENI. CDR3 DNA sequence: TGTGCCAGCTCACCAGAAGATCGAAACACCATATATTTT. Amino acid sequence: CASSPEDRNTIYF.

This clonotype has only a few counts. This sequence joins TRBV2 and TRBJ1-5; no definite D call. Germline V CDR1 and CDR2: SNHLY, FYNNEI. CDR3 length: 16 amino acids. V was cut by 2 bases and J by 3 bases, with 14 bases left in between. This chain's CDR3 is CASSEREGQLNQPQHF. The CDR3 bases are TGTGCCAGCAGTGAACGGGAAGGTCAGCTCAATCAGCCCCAGCATTTT.